A selection of T cell receptor beta chains follows, all from one sample in a study of cytomegalovirus exposure and HLA in healthy donors. Only in-frame clones appear in the TCRdb table, and some are missing; sequencing was by immunoSEQ multiplex PCR. This table holds 170,000 or so clones, roughly 78% found once. The specimen was PBMCs. The receptor source for this set is a boy under 18 in good health and CMV-seronegative. Each CDR3 is given with its conserved first and last residue. Fields, in order: clone size, J gene, V gene, D gene, CDR3 DNA, CDR3 protein. A D gene is named only where the DNA matches it firmly. Where a row states a size, it is once, few, many or the class of an expanded clone; other rows omit it.

-,TRBJ1-1,TRBV6-1,TRBD1,TGTGCCGGAGGACAGGGGCGAAGCACTGAAGCTTTCTTT,CAGGQGRSTEAFF
-,TRBJ2-1,TRBV6-1,-,TGTGCCAGCAGTGGAGGCGGGACTTACCCTGCCAATGAGCAGTTCTTC,CASSGGGTYPANEQFF
-,TRBJ2-7,TRBV10-1,-,TGCGCCAGCAGTGAGGCCTGCAAAATCTGGGCCGACTACGAGCAGTACTTC,CASSEACKIWADYEQYF
-,TRBJ1-5,TRBV7-2,TRBD1,TGTGCCAGCAGCTTGGACAGGGGGAGGAATCAGCCCCAGCATTTT,CASSLDRGRNQPQHF
-,TRBJ1-4,TRBV15,-,TGTGCCACCAGCAGAGATGGGAGGGAAAATGAAAAACTGTTTTTT,CATSRDGRENEKLFF
-,TRBJ1-1,TRBV25-1,-,TGTGCCAGCAGTGAGGGACAATTGAACACTGAAGCTTTCTTT,CASSEGQLNTEAFF
once,TRBJ2-2,TRBV14,TRBD1,TGTGCCAGCAGGGCCGGGACAGGGTCCACCGGGGAGCTGTTTTTT,CASRAGTGSTGELFF
few,TRBJ1-1,TRBV5-1,TRBD1,TGCGCCAGCAGCCCTACGACAGGGTTGGGAACTGAAGCTTTCTTT,CASSPTTGLGTEAFF
-,TRBJ2-2,TRBV30,-,TGTGCCTGGAGCGCCAGATATACCACCGGGGAGCTGTTTTTT,CAWSARYTTGELFF
-,TRBJ1-3,TRBV6-1,-,TGTGCCAGCAGGCAGGGACTAGCTGGAAACACCATATATTTT,CASRQGLAGNTIYF
-,TRBJ1-2,TRBV9,TRBD1,TGTGCCAGCAGCGGTAACCCGGGACAGCCCATTCCTAACTATGGCTACACCTTC,CASSGNPGQPIPNYGYTF
-,TRBJ2-7,TRBV4-3,TRBD2,TGCGCCAGCAGCCAAGTAGGTGGCGGGAGAGGCGAGCAGTACTTC,CASSQVGGGRGEQYF
-,TRBJ2-2,TRBV11-2,TRBD1,TGTGCCAGCAGCTTATTGACAGGGGAAGCCACCGGGGAGCTGTTTTTT,CASSLLTGEATGELFF
-,TRBJ1-6,TRBV6-1,-,TGTGCCAGCAGTGAAATCCGAGATAATTCACCCCTCCACTTT,CASSEIRDNSPLHF
-,TRBJ2-7,TRBV2,-,TGTGCCAGCAGCCATCCCTACGAGCAGTACTTC,CASSHPYEQYF
once,TRBJ2-3,TRBV7-3,-,TGTGCCAGCAGCTTCGACTCTAGCACAGATACGCAGTATTTT,CASSFDSSTDTQYF
-,TRBJ2-2,TRBV7-9,-,TGTGCCAGCAGCTTCCACCCCCTACCACCGAACACCGGGGAGCTGTTTTTT,CASSFHPLPPNTGELFF
-,TRBJ2-1,TRBV7-8,-,TGTGCCAGCAGCCCACTATGGGTCAAGGAGTTCGGTGAGCAGTTCTTC,CASSPLWVKEFGEQFF
-,TRBJ2-7,TRBV19,-,TGTGCCAGTAGTAAAGCCGGGAAGACCTACGAGCAGTACTTC,CASSKAGKTYEQYF
-,TRBJ1-1,TRBV6-4,-,TGTGCCAGCCGCCAGGGCCTTGGCGACACTGGTGAAGCTTTCTTT,CASRQGLGDTGEAFF
-,TRBJ2-3,TRBV19,-,TGTGCCAGCTCGCAGGGGAAAGATACGCAGTATTTT,CASSQGKDTQYF
-,TRBJ2-1,TRBV27,-,TGTGCCAGCAGACTGACAGTGCTCTACAATGAGCAGTTCTTC,CASRLTVLYNEQFF
-,TRBJ1-1,TRBV6-6,TRBD1,TGTGCCAGCAGGCTTGACAGGGGAGGAGCTTTCTTT,CASRLDRGGAFF
-,TRBJ2-3,TRBV4-1,-,TGCGCCAGCAGCCAGGCTTTCACAGATACGCAGTATTTT,CASSQAFTDTQYF
-,TRBJ2-3,TRBV5-1,TRBD2,TGCGCCAGCAGCGCGGAGACTAGCGGGGGGCCCACAGATACGCAGTATTTT,CASSAETSGGPTDTQYF
-,TRBJ1-2,TRBV4-1,TRBD1,TGCGCCAGCAGCCAAGAAGGGGGCGACTATGGCTACACCTTC,CASSQEGGDYGYTF
-,TRBJ1-1,TRBV4-1,-,TGCGCCAGCAGCCAAGGGAGAAACACTGAAGCTTTCTTT,CASSQGRNTEAFF
-,TRBJ2-1,TRBV7-9,-,TGTGCCGGCGGCCGCGGACTATACTCCTACAATGAGCAGTTCTTC,CAGGRGLYSYNEQFF
-,TRBJ2-2,TRBV5-1,TRBD1,TGCGCCAGCAGCTTGAGACAGGGGGCGGGAAACACCGGGGAGCTGTTTTTT,CASSLRQGAGNTGELFF
-,TRBJ1-5,TRBV18,TRBD1,TGTGCCAGCTCACCTACAGGGGGGACGTCGCCCCAGCATTTT,CASSPTGGTSPQHF
-,TRBJ2-2,TRBV5-6,-,TGTGCCAGCAGCTTGGGGCCCGGGGAGCTGTTTTTT,CASSLGPGELFF
-,TRBJ1-4,TRBV19,TRBD1,TGTGCCAGTAGTATACCAGGGGGAACTAATGAAAAACTGTTTTTT,CASSIPGGTNEKLFF
-,TRBJ2-1,TRBV7-2,TRBD2,TGTGCCAGCAGCTTAGAGGCTAGCGGGAGAGGTGAGCAGTTCTTC,CASSLEASGRGEQFF
-,TRBJ2-1,TRBV4-1,TRBD2,TGCGCCAGCAGCCAAGTAGGCGGGAGTAACTACAATGAGCAGTTCTTC,CASSQVGGSNYNEQFF
-,TRBJ1-1,TRBV19,-,TGTGCCAGTACTATGGACAGAGGCATGAACACTGAAGCTTTCTTT,CASTMDRGMNTEAFF
-,TRBJ1-2,TRBV7-2,-,TGTGCCAGCAGCTTAGATGTTAGCTTCGGCAGGGCTCATGGCTACACCTTC,CASSLDVSFGRAHGYTF